Here is one TCR beta chain with its context. Its antigen specificity is not known. Qualities for individual bases were not recorded, and no much larger clone is one base off. The sample carries other DNA sequences with the same CDR3. V loses 0 bases, J loses 1 base, and the germline ends lie 10 bases apart. The CDR3 measures 15 amino acids from cysteine to phenylalanine. Only the CDR3 DNA stays, 45 bases, in frame from base 1. CDR1 and CDR2 (ENHRY, SYGVKD) derive from the germline V gene. The source of the sample is a study of shared clonotypes between healthy human individuals (dated by TCRdb to 2020 to 2021). Turning to the overall study: Three men and a couple of women, aged 18 to 49 years, made up the cohort. For each donor, CD4 naive and CD4 memory were each run on three plates, CD8 naive on two plates, and CD8 memory on one plate. To estimate repertoire size and how much clonotype sharing occurs between individuals, the study deeply sequenced the blood TCR repertoires of about five healthy adults. To increase sequencing depth and limit assay-specific biases, different laboratories used diverse techniques to prepare libraries and sequence TCR repertoires. Leukapheresis yielded between about 0.9 and 10 billion PBMCs per donor.

Using the deep immunoSEQ assay, TCR CDR3 regions were amplified from genomic DNA by multiplex PCR. Extracted genomic DNA from each cell subset was distributed evenly across all wells of several immunoSEQ 96-well plates, and each plate was treated as a replicate. For sorted subsets, 200 to 250 ng of genomic DNA, equivalent to around 30,000 T cell genomes, went into each replicate PCR. Purified libraries were measured with a Qubit 3.0 fluorometer, size-checked on a Bioanalyzer 2100, and measured again with the KAPA Library Quantification kit. Every immunoSEQ 96-well plate was sequenced on a separate single-read 150-cycle Illumina NextSeq 550 flow cell. On the authors' methods: The immunoSEQ output contained only junctional sequences without quality scores, so filtering could not match that applied to full-length reads. To assign V/J genes and CDR3, sequences were annotated against IMGT germline references using PyIR, a Python wrapper for IgBLAST v1.9. Reads with weak V/J assignments (E-value above 1e-6), missing CDR3, stop codons, out-of-frame junctions, or ambiguous translated residues were removed. V3J clonotypes were defined by identical inferred V gene, J gene, and CDR3 amino acid sequence. To compute the percentage overlap between repertoires, the number of shared unique clonotypes was divided by the size of the smaller repertoire. RTK rarefaction, the Chao1 estimator, and Recon v2.1 estimates of unobserved clonotypes were used to assess repertoire richness. OLGA was used to compute generation probabilities for all TCRbeta clonotypes that the gDNA method yielded from a few donors. The source is immuneACCESS, and TCRdb retained only in-frame sequences with V and J called. Part of the clones is not carried over; for the studies checked, unresolved V genes explain less than half of this, and the remainder is unexplained. That table furnishes V, J and clone size, whereas the DNA furnished D and trimming. The sample table lists some 1,600,000 clones, approximately 98% of them with a count of one. The ten largest clonotypes hold around 0.47% of the sample.

Donors were healthy HIV-negative adults with no recently reported acute infections or vaccinations. Every donor was a Caucasian adult residing in Nashville, Tennessee, USA. Magnetic negative selection was used to enrich CD4+ T cells, after which naive cells were positively selected on CD45RA and the negative fraction became the memory subset. Blood was obtained by leukapheresis, after which PBMCs were separated by Ficoll-Histopaque density gradient centrifugation and cryopreserved in liquid nitrogen vapor phase. Analytical flow cytometry was used to check the purity and quantity of each magnetically sorted T cell population. Genomic DNA was isolated from every sorted fraction and measured by UV absorbance on a Nanodrop 2000c. The paper as a whole reports these results and caveats: Even with the large sequencing depth, rarefaction of the sorted-subset datasets indicated that sequencing was incomplete. Estimated clonotype richness was generally larger for naive than for memory subsets. Pairwise subsampling indicated that sequencing depth was expected to affect the degree of clonotype sharing among donors. About 5% of naive CD4, 3.5% of naive CD8, roughly 2.4% of memory CD4, and about 0.4% of memory CD8 clonotypes were shared across four donors. Because the study included a small number of donors, the genetic and exposure-history diversity represented was limited. Sampling was limited to blood, and TCR repertoires in tissue likely differ from TCR repertoires in blood. Clonotypes shared by all four sorted-subset donors showed higher generation probabilities than non-shared clonotypes.

Sequenced input: naive CD4+ T cells sorted from blood. This specimen's cell subset or site label, interpreted: CD45RA+ positively selected. The clonotype comes from a man aged 25-40 years in good health. This chain is built from TRBV10-3 and TRBJ2-7; the D gene lacks a confident call. The CDR3: CAISESGSSSYEQYF. The nucleotide sequence reads TGTGCCATCAGTGAGTCAGGTTCGAGTTCCTACGAGCAGTACTTC.